This entry is about one T cell receptor (beta chain). This clonotype was picked up a small number of times. The target of this receptor is not known. Nothing much larger sits one base from this clone, and base qualities are not available. V has 3 bases trimmed and J has 2 bases trimmed; junction bases matching no gene number 3. CDR1 and CDR2 (DFQATT, SNEGSKA) derive from the germline V gene (reference sequence). From the cysteine up to the phenylalanine, the CDR3 has a length of 14 residues. Just the 42-base CDR3 DNA is kept, in frame starting at base 1. The sample belongs to a study of Graves' ophthalmopathy and Graves' hyperthyroidism (dated by TCRdb to the late 2010s). About the study as a whole: Peripheral blood was collected before any treatment was given, at the time of initial diagnosis. In total, around 130 blood samples were TCR-sequenced: some 40 ophthalmopathy, some 80 hyperthyroidism and about 17 hyperthyroidism-to-ophthalmopathy patients. The study used signatures of the TCR beta repertoire to tell Graves' ophthalmopathy apart from Graves' hyperthyroidism and to predict which patients would progress to ophthalmopathy. After sampling, hyperthyroidism patients received methimazole starting at 30 mg daily, and ophthalmopathy patients received high-dose intravenous methylprednisolone. In several hyperthyroidism patients, the T-cell repertoires found in thyroid tissue were compared with those found in blood. The independent validation cohort included about 19 hyperthyroidism patients plus 17 patients who later progressed from hyperthyroidism to ophthalmopathy. To explore V-J signatures that separate ophthalmopathy from hyperthyroidism, a discovery set of 95 to 100 patients was enrolled, consisting of about 45 with ophthalmopathy and around 57 with stable hyperthyroidism.

For repertoire sequencing, TCR beta CDR3 regions were amplified from RNA transcripts. HTBI primers and the Qiagen OneStep RT-PCR kit were used in a first-round RT-PCR, which was followed by a second-round multiplex PCR, size selection and purification. Libraries were sequenced paired-end with 100 bp reads on an Illumina HiSeq2000. The authors processed their data as follows. Reads were processed with SOAPnuke, discarding reads with adapters, uncalled bases, mean Phred below 15, or no exact constant-primer or identifier match. COPE v1.2.5 was used to merge high-quality paired reads. Clonotypes were defined as unique nucleotide sequences and were aligned to IMGT TRB V, D and J references using MiTCR v1.1. The analysis was limited to V-J combinations with a frequency above 0.0001, which together covered more than 99% of repertoires. For each V-J combination, a TCR clonal expansion and chaos score was defined as F50 clonal expansion divided by the chaos observed in the TCRdist matrix. Welch's t-statistics and random forest were used to narrow the features down to approximately 13 V-J combinations, which were then fed into a naive Bayes classifier. Thyroid-blood repertoire similarity was quantified with the Morisita-Horn index. TCRdb took the public reads, trimmed them with fastp at Q25, ran MiXCR for clone calling and kept in-frame beta chains. Rows with one shared CDR3 protein collapse into an entry with the most common genes and DNA. These V and J calls derive from TCRdb rather than the authors' analysis. A total of 650,000 to 900,000 distinct CDR3 sequences appear in this sample, roughly two fifths of them only once. The top ten clones comprise 44% of the sample.

On the study overall, not on this receptor specifically: Ophthalmopathy was separated from stable hyperthyroidism by the 13-signature model with 85% to 90% sensitivity and less than 82% specificity in cross-validation and with 80%/75% in the test set. Most expanded thyroid clonotypes with frequency above 0.001 were also detected in blood, suggesting blood repertoires may reflect the thyroid immune response. Sample size was not predetermined statistically, and investigators were not blinded to group allocation. In validation, the model predicted ophthalmopathy progression with 55% to 71% sensitivity and about 73% specificity; approximately 12 predicted patients were CT-confirmed with GO in a median of about 6.2 months.

Patients with ophthalmopathy had moderately to severely active disease, with a Clinical Activity Score of 3 or more, a NOSPECS grade of 4 or more, and a disease duration of less than 3 months. Anyone with other autoimmune diseases, uncontrolled infections, pregnancy or lactation was excluded from the study. Clinical symptoms, serum thyroxine, TRAb, thyroid ultrasound and orbital computed tomography were used for diagnosis. Ficoll-Paque density gradient centrifugation was used to isolate PBMCs from approximately 10 ml of fresh peripheral blood. Trizol reagent was used to extract the total RNA, and its quality was then checked on an Agilent 2100 Bioanalyzer.

Here the chain combines TRBV20-1 and TRBJ1-5, with 8 middle bases fitting TRBD1. Sequenced sample: peripheral blood. This clonotype originated in an adult man with Graves' ophthalmopathy. The CDR3: CSASSGQGNQPQHF. The DNA sequence is TGCAGTGCTAGTTCGGGACAGGGCAATCAGCCCCAGCATTTT.